The subject of this entry is one T cell receptor (beta chain). CDR1 is MDHEN and CDR2 is SYDVKM in the germline V gene. J was trimmed by 3 bases and V by 2 bases; bases with no gene match: 3. This CDR3 spans 15 amino acids. Researchers ran the PCR with 60 Vbeta and 13 Jbeta primers. Using immunoSEQ multiplex PCR, the repertoire was profiled, and TCRdb retains in-frame clones only, with some absent. Seen here are about 190,000 clones, around four fifths observed once, and the top ten hold less than 2%. This entry is derived from a study of cytomegalovirus exposure and HLA in healthy donors. Material for sequencing was PBMCs. The V and J genes are TRBV28 and TRBJ1-4, with TRBD1 matching over 7 bases. The receptor comes from a man between 35 and 55 years old in good health and CMV-seropositive. The DNA of the CDR3 is TGTGCCAGCAGTTTACCCCAGGGGGCTAATGAAAAACTGTTTTTT. It yields the protein CASSLPQGANEKLFF.